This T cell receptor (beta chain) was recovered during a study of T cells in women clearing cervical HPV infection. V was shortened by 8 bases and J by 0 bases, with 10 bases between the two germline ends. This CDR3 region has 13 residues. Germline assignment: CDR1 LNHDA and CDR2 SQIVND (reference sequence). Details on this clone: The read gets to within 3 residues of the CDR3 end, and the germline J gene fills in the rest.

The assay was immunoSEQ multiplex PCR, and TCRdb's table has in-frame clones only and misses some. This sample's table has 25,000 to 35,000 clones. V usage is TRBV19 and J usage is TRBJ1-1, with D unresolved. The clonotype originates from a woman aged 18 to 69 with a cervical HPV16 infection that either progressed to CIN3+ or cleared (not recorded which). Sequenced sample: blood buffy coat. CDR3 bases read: TGTGCCAGTTGTCAGCGTTTGAACACTGAA. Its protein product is CASCQRLNTE. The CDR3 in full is CASCQRLNTEAFF.